What follows are 9 T cell receptor beta chains derived from one specimen sequenced in a study of CD8 T cells in Susac syndrome. The authors reverse transcribed about 0.45 to 1 ug RNA with random hexamers. TCRdb passed the immunoSEQ multiplex PCR reads through MiXCR, listing each CDR3 protein once. Among over 350,000 distinct CDR3 sequences, approximately 85% were seen once, and the ten largest hold 0.09% to 0.15%. What was sequenced was CD8+ T cells from PBMCs. The receptors were sampled from a human donor with multiple sclerosis.

The V and J genes are TRBV19 and TRBJ1-6, with 7 bases identical to TRBD1. Germline V gene sequence: CDR1 LNHDA, CDR2 SQIVND (reference sequence). The J segment lost 7 bases and the V segment lost 5 bases, leaving 8 bases of the junction unmatched. This CDR3 is built from 15 residues. Here the CDR3 reads CASSLRTGMNSPLHF. The DNA for the CDR3 is TGTGCCAGTAGTCTGAGGACAGGAATGAATTCACCCCTCCACTTT. The whole variable domain, remainder taken from reference TRBV19 and TRBJ1-6, is DGGITQSPKYLFRKEGQNVTLSCEQNLNHDAMYWYRQDPGQGLRLIYYSQIVNDFQKGDIAEGYSVSREKKESFPLTVTSAQKNPTAFYLCASSLRTGMNSPLHFGNGTRLTVT.

This clonotype is a singleton in its sample. Here the CDR3 omits its conserved ending phenylalanine or tryptophan, so a read error is the likely source. The chain uses TRBV7-9 and TRBJ1-1; the D gene is possibly TRBD1 (5 bases). Per the germline V gene, CDR1 is SEHNR and CDR2 is FQNEAQ (reference sequence). The CDR3 totals 15 residues. Trimming removed 5 bases at V and 2 bases at J, with 15 bases between. The CDR3 DNA is TGTGCCAGCAGCCCCGGGGCGGTCATCAACACTGAAGCTTTCCTT. This codes for CASSPGAVINTEAFL.

The rearrangement joins TRBV24-1 to TRBJ2-1; D not resolved. Germline values: CDR1 KGHDR, CDR2 SFDVKD. Trimming removed 3 bases at V and 8 bases at J, with 13 bases between. The CDR3 sequence is 14 residues long. The CDR3 here is CATSDHQTEDEQFF. The CDR3, as DNA: TGTGCCACCAGTGATCACCAGACCGAGGATGAGCAGTTCTTC.

This clonotype was counted only a few times. The chain carries TRBV7-2 and TRBJ2-1; possibly TRBD2 for D (5 bases). V shed 5 bases and J shed 4 bases, with 12 bases lying between them. Germline assignment: CDR1 SGHTA and CDR2 FQGNSA. The CDR3 spans 14 residues. The CDR3 DNA is TGTGCCAGCAGCCATAGAGACTATTACAATGAGCAGTTCTTC. As protein: CASSHRDYYNEQFF.

This chain connects TRBV7-9 to TRBJ2-1; 7 positions match TRBD1. The CDR3 length is 15 residues. Germline CDR1 reads SEHNR; CDR2 reads FQNEAQ (reference sequence). V dropped 6 bases and J dropped 1; count of bases not matched to a gene: 6. In nucleotides, the CDR3 is TGTGCCAGCAGACCCCAGGGGGAATCCTACAATGAGCAGTTCTTC. Translation: CASRPQGESYNEQFF.

J is TRBJ2-7 and V is TRBV19, with 9 bases that match TRBD1. The length of the CDR3 is 14 residues. V lost 5 bases, J lost 5 bases, and 7 bases stayed unmatched. Germline values: CDR1 LNHDA, CDR2 SQIVND (reference sequence). DNA for the CDR3: TGTGCCAGTAGTCCTGGCTGGACAGGGGACGAGCAGTACTTC. The encoded protein is CASSPGWTGDEQYF. Full variable domain (remainder filled in from reference TRBV19 and TRBJ2-7): DGGITQSPKYLFRKEGQNVTLSCEQNLNHDAMYWYRQDPGQGLRLIYYSQIVNDFQKGDIAEGYSVSREKKESFPLTVTSAQKNPTAFYLCASSPGWTGDEQYFGPGTRLTVT.

This clonotype was counted a single time. This chain connects TRBV27 to TRBJ2-7, with a weak D call TRBD1 (6 bases). This CDR3 has 18 amino acids. From germline, CDR1 is MNHEY and CDR2 SMNVEV (reference sequence). V was cut by 2 bases and J by 3 bases, with 23 bases left in between. CDR3 DNA sequence: TGTGCCAGCAGTTTACGTATCGGGGCCACAGGGCCGATCTACGAGCAGTACTTC. This translates into CASSLRIGATGPIYEQYF.

The chain is built from TRBV5-4 and TRBJ1-6, with no clear D. V lost 0 bases to trimming and J lost 5 bases, with 9 bases between them. The CDR3 covers 15 residues. Looked up from germline, CDR1 is SGHNT and CDR2 is YYREEE (reference sequence). In nucleotides, the CDR3 is TGTGCCAGCAGCTTGGAATCAACTCATAATTCACCCCTCCACTTT. Amino acid sequence: CASSLESTHNSPLHF. Drawing the rest from reference TRBV5-4 and TRBJ1-6, the complete variable domain is ETGVTQSPTHLIKTRGQQVTLRCSSQSGHNTVSWYQQALGQGPQFIFQYYREEENGRGNFPPRFSGLQFPNYSSELNVNALELDDSALYLCASSLESTHNSPLHFGNGTRLTVT.

The chain has TRBV15 and TRBJ1-1; D ambiguous. The CDR3 consists of 15 residues. V was clipped by 0 bases and J by 4 bases, with 12 bases between them. Germline assignment: CDR1 LNHNV and CDR2 YYDKDF (reference sequence). The CDR3 here is CATSRDGEDGTEAFF. CDR3 coding DNA: TGTGCCACCAGCAGAGATGGGGAAGATGGCACTGAAGCTTTCTTT.